The present TCR beta chain was sequenced within a study of cytomegalovirus exposure and HLA in healthy donors. Study details: T cells numbering around 200 million yielded roughly 120 million unique TCR beta sequences in an earlier analysis.

In this sample, this clone turned up a few times. The antigen is undetermined. Study findings and constraints: Rare TCR sequences predominated, though certain public TCRs were found in many donors.

The germline gives CDR1 SNHLY, CDR2 FYNNEI. V lost 2 bases to trimming and J lost 8 bases; unmatched junction nucleotides: 6. This CDR3 region has 14 residues. 60 Vbeta and 13 Jbeta primers were used in PCR. Repertoires were generated with immunoSEQ multiplex PCR, while TCRdb's copy carries only in-frame clones and drops some. This sample has tens of thousands of clones, with around 84% found just once. This chain uses TRBV2 with TRBJ1-2, with TRBD1 matching over 9 bases. The sample comprised PBMCs. This TCR was sampled from a middle-aged woman in good health and CMV-seropositive. This chain's CDR3 is CASSESRTGVGYTF. The CDR3 DNA is TGTGCCAGCAGTGAATCTAGGACAGGGGTCGGCTACACCTTC.